This entry concerns a single TCR beta chain. Its antigen is not identified. These data originate in a study of cytomegalovirus exposure and HLA in healthy donors. Study results and limitations: Researchers catalogued some 160 TCR beta chains as cytomegalovirus-associated. Reported performance of the classifier showed diagnosis of cytomegalovirus status with high specificity and sensitivity. One later analysis, an examination of the approximately 120 validation repertoires, found that first-cohort TCR clusters tended to co-occur in them.

This CDR3 contains 14 residues. From germline, CDR1 is MRHNA and CDR2 SNTAGT. With V trimmed by 3 bases and J by 7 bases, 5 bases remained unmatched. Assay used: immunoSEQ multiplex PCR; TCRdb lists only in-frame clones, some missing. Among over 150,000 clones listed, roughly 90% were seen once. The sequenced sample was PBMCs. This receptor was obtained from a young woman in good health and CMV-seronegative. The J gene is TRBJ2-1, the V gene TRBV6-4; TRBD1 aligns across 8 bases. Here the CDR3 reads CASSETGDRNEQFF. In DNA, the CDR3 is TGTGCCAGCAGTGAGACAGGGGATAGGAATGAGCAGTTCTTC.